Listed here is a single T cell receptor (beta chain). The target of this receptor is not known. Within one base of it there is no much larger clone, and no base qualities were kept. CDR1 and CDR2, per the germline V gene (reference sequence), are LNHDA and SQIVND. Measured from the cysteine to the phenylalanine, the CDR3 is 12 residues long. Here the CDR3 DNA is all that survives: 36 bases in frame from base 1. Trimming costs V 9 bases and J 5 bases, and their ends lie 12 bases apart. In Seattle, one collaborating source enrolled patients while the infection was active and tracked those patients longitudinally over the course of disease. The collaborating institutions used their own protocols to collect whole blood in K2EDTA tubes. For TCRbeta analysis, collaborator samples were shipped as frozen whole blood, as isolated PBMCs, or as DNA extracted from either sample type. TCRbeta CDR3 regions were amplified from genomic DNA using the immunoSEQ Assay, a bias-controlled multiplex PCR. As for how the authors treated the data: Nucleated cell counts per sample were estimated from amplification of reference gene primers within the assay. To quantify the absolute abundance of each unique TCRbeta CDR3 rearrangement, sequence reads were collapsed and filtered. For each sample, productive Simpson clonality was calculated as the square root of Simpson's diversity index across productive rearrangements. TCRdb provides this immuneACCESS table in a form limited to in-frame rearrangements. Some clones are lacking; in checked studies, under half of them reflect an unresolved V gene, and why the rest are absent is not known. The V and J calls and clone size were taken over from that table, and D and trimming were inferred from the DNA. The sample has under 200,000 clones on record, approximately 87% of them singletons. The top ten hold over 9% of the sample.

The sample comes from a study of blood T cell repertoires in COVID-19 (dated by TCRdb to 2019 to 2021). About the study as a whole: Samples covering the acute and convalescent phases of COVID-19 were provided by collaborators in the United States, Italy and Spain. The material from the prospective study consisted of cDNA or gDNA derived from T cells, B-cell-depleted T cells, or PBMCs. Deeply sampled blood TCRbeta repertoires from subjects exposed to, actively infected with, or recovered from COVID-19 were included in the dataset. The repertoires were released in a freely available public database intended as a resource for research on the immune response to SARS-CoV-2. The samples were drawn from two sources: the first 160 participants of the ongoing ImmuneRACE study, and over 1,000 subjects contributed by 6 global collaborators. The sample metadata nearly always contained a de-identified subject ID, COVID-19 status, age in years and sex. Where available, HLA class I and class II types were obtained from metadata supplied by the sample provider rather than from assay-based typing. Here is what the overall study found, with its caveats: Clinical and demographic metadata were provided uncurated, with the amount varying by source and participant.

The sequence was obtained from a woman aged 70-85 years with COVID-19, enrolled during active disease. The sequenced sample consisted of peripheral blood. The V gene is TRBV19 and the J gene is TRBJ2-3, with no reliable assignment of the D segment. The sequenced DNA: TGTGCCAGCAGTGGTTTCGGAGATACGCAGTATTTT. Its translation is CASSGFGDTQYF.